Listed here is a single TCR beta chain. These data come from a study of blood T cell repertoires in COVID-19. Per the original methods: Nucleated cell number was recorded as an estimate derived from reference gene primer amplification. This table comes from immunoSEQ multiplex PCR, and its TCRdb copy is limited to in-frame clones, with some not included. Clone size and V and J calls were adopted from that table, with D and trimming inferred from the DNA. The sample carries approximately 210,000 clones, roughly four fifths recorded once. With 7 bases clipped from V and 6 bases from J, the junction kept 2 bases outside the gene matches. The CDR3 covers 12 residues. From germline, CDR1 is ENHRY and CDR2 SYGVKD.

The receptor was isolated from a woman aged 40 to 50 with acute or convalescent COVID-19. The chain links TRBV10-3 to TRBJ2-1, with TRBD2 identical over 8 bases. The sequenced sample consisted of peripheral blood. CDR3 sequence (DNA): TGTGCCATCACCCGGGGGGGCAATGAGCAGTTCTTC. Translated: CAITRGGNEQFF.